This T cell receptor beta chain was retrieved from a study of multiple sclerosis patients with progressive multifocal leukoencephalopathy (dated 2019 in TCRdb). Background for the entire study: Controls were about 5 natalizumab-treated MS patients who did not develop PML, sampled longitudinally. The study aimed to detect JC virus-specific or public T-cell expansions arising at the time of PML onset. Two natalizumab-treated patients who later developed PML were followed longitudinally from before therapy through 6 and 12 months to PML onset. The study examined peripheral T and B cells of MS patients who developed PML (4 under natalizumab, 1 after alemtuzumab) and treated patients who did not.

Relative to germline, V is missing 3 bases and J is missing 4 bases, with 3 bases of the junction outside any gene match. The CDR3 numbers 14 residues from cysteine through phenylalanine. Of all the DNA, just the CDR3 is kept, 42 bases in frame from base 1. For CDR1 and CDR2, the germline V gene lists MGHRA and YSYEKL. Overall study results and their limits: Although TRB clones above 0.5% frequency turned up only in PML patients, the clones expanded at PML onset were already present before and during natalizumab therapy. Most PML patients had lower normalized Shannon entropy, suggesting less diverse TRB repertoires, while values in the natalizumab-treated controls sat near 1. Only peripheral blood was analyzed, although cerebrospinal fluid or brain lymphocytes might be more informative for natalizumab-associated PML. Because the cohort was small and descriptive, it remained unclear whether the findings reflect JC virus infection or general immunocompromise. When PML developed, no shared TRBV or TRBJ gene usage and no preferred TRBV-TRBJ pairings were found.

The immunoSEQ two-step multiplex PCR at survey-level depth was used to amplify TRB CDR3 regions from genomic DNA. To estimate template counts and remove amplification bias, each PCR was spiked with synthetic inline TR CDR3 controls covering all V-J pairings. Reads went through processing to reduce amplification and sequencing bias, and quantification was done against synthetic TR CDR3 analogs. Regarding the original processing steps: Raw data were processed in ImmunoSEQ Analyzer, removing out-of-frame sequences and CDR3s with stop codons, and genes were named by IMGT nomenclature. Normalized Shannon entropy, defined as 1 minus Pielou's evenness, served as the summary measure of repertoire diversity. Only TRB sequences sharing the V gene, the J gene and the CDR3 were counted as identical. Public PML clonotypes were defined as CDR3s shared by two or more PML-onset samples but absent from earlier samples, from controls, and from public databases. CDR3 amino acid composition by position was analyzed with Skylign using the observed count method. The clones in this table, taken by TCRdb from immuneACCESS, are in-frame only. Not every clone is retained; where verified, under half of the shortfall comes from an unresolved V gene, and the cause of the rest is unknown. V and J calls plus clone size are reproduced from that table; the DNA served to infer D and trimming. This sample holds some 31,000 clones; approximately 89% were observed only once. The ten largest clonotypes hold approximately 1.5% of the sample.

Remarks on this clone: The specificity of this receptor is unknown. No much larger clone is present one base from it, and per-base qualities are unavailable.

Read against the paper, the sample's time point label means: before natalizumab initiation. Every listed patient had earlier received interferon beta, and every PML patient was female. Blood samples at T0 were collected prior to the first natalizumab infusion. Isolation of peripheral blood mononuclear cells was performed by Ficoll-Hypaque density gradient centrifugation. The sample taken for sequencing was PBMCs. This receptor was identified in a human donor with multiple sclerosis. The rearrangement joined TRBV4-1 to TRBJ1-3, with 7 junctional bases fitting TRBD1. The sequenced DNA is TGCGCCAGCAGCCAGGGGACAGCCGGAAACACCATATATTTT. Translated, this is CASSQGTAGNTIYF.